This TCR beta chain was sequenced during a study of T cell responses to AZD1222 COVID-19 vaccine. Findings and limits, study-wide: The donor cohort was predominantly white British with a female majority, and clonal diversity may have been underestimated. Repertoires were sampled only after the peak T cell response.

Clones were read by immunoSEQ multiplex PCR, and TCRdb kept only the in-frame ones, dropping some. Of roughly 150,000 clones listed, approximately 92% are singletons. Germline values: CDR1 SGDLS, CDR2 YYNGEE. V shed 3 bases, J shed 3 bases, and the junction held 11 bases outside the gene matches. The CDR3 is 16 residues long. The count of this clone is one. What it binds is not known. The V gene is TRBV9, the J gene TRBJ2-7, with 8 bases aligning to TRBD2. This receptor was taken from an adult in good health. Sample: peripheral blood, taken on day 0 of AZD1222 vaccination. CDR3 in amino acids: CASSEGLGPKNYEQYF. CDR3 nucleotides: TGTGCCAGCAGCGAGGGACTAGGGCCGAAGAACTACGAGCAGTACTTC.